The TCR beta chain under discussion was sequenced for a study of control samples from healthy donors and cancer patients. The sample holds one count of this clone. The assay was immunoSEQ multiplex PCR, and TCRdb's table has in-frame clones only and misses some. Here the sample spans fewer than 60,000 clones, 85% to 95% being singletons. Germline lookup yields CDR1 SGHAT and CDR2 FQNNGV. The CDR3 is 16 residues long. V shed 3 bases and J 3 bases; nucleotides not matched to a gene: 3. Material for sequencing was blood. The sequence was obtained from a man aged 30 to 39 in good health. The chain combines TRBV11-2 with TRBJ2-5, with 14 bases that match TRBD2. CDR3 nucleotide sequence: TGTGCCAGCAGCTTTGGACTAGCGGGAGGTAAAGAGACCCAGTACTTC. It yields the protein CASSFGLAGGKETQYF.